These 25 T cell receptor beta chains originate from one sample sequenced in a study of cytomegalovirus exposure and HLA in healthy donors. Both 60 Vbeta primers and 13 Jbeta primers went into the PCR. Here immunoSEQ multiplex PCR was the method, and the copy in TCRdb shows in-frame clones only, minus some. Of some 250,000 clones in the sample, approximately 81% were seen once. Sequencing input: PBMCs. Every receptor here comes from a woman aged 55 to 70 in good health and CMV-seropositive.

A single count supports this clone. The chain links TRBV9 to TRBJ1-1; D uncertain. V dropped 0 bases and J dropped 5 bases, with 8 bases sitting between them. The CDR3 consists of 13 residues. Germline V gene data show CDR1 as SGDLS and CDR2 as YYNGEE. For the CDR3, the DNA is TGTGCCAGCAGCGTAGAGGGAGGGACTGAAGCTTTCTTT. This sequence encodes CASSVEGGTEAFF.

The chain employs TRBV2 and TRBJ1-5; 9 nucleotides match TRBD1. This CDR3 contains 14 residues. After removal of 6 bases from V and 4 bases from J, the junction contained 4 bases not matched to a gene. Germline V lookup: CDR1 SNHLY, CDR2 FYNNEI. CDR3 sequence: CASSWDRDNQPQHF. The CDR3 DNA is TGTGCCAGCAGCTGGGACAGGGATAATCAGCCCCAGCATTTT.

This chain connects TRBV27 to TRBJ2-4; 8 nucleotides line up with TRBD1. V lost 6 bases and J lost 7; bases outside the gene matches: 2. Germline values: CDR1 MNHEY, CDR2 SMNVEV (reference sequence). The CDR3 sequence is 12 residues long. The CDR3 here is CASRAGGNIQYF. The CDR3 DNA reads TGTGCCAGCAGGGCAGGGGGCAACATTCAGTACTTC.

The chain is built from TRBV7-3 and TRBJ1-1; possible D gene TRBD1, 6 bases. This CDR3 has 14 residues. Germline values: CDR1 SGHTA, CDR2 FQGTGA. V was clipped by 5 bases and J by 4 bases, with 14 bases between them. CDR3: CASSKSQGITEAFF. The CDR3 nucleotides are TGTGCCAGCAGCAAAAGTCAGGGGATCACTGAAGCTTTCTTT.

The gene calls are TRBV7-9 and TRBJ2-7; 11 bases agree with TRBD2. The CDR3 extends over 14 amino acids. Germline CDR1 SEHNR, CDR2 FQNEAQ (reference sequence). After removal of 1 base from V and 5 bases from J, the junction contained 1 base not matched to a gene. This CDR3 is CASSLGLAGHEQYF. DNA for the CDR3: TGTGCCAGCAGCTTAGGACTAGCGGGACACGAGCAGTACTTC.

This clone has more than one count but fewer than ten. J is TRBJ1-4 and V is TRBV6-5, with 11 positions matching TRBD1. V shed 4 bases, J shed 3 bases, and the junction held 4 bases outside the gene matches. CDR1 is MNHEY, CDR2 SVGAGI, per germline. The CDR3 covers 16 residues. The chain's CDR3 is CASSFRDRGANEKLFF. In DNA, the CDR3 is TGTGCCAGCAGTTTCCGGGACAGGGGGGCTAATGAAAAACTGTTTTTT.

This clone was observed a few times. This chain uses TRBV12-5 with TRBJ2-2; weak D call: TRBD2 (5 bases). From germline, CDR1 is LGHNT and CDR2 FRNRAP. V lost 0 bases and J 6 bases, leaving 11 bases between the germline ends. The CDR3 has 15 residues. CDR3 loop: CASGLVGSWAGELFF. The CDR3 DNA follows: TGTGCTAGTGGTTTGGTTGGGAGTTGGGCCGGGGAGCTGTTTTTT.

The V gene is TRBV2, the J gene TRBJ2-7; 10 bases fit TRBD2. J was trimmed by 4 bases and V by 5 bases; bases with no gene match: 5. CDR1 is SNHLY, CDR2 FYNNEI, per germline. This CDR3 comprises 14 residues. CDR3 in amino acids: CASSLLAGRYEQYF. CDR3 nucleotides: TGTGCCAGCAGTTTACTAGCGGGAAGATACGAGCAGTACTTC.

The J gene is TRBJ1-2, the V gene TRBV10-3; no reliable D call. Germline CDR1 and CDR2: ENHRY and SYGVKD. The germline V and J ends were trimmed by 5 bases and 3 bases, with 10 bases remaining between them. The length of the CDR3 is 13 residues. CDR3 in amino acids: CAISPGSDYGYTF. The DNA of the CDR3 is TGTGCCATCAGTCCCGGCAGCGACTATGGCTACACCTTC.

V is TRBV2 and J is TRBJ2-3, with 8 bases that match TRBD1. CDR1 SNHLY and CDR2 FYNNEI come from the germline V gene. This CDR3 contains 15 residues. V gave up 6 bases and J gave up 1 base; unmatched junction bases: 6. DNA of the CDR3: TGTGCCAGCAGGACTGGACAGGGCGGCACAGATACGCAGTATTTT. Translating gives CASRTGQGGTDTQYF.

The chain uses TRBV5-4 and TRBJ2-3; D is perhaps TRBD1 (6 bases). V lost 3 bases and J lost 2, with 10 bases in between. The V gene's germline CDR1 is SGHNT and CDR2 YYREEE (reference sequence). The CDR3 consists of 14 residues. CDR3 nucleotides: TGTGCCAGCAGCTGGGCAGGGGACACAGATACGCAGTATTTT. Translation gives CASSWAGDTDTQYF.

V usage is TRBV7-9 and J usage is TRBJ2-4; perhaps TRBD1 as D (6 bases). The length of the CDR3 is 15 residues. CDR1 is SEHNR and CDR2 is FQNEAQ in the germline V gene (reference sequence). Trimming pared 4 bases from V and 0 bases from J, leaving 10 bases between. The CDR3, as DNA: TGTGCCAGCAGCTCCGCAGGGGTAGCCAAAAACATTCAGTACTTC. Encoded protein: CASSSAGVAKNIQYF.

The CDR3: CASSWDRGPEQFF. DNA of the CDR3: TGTGCCAGCAGCTGGGACAGGGGGCCAGAGCAGTTCTTC. The genes are TRBV11-2 and TRBJ2-1, with 12 bases aligning to TRBD1. This CDR3 comprises 13 residues. Germline V gene sequence: CDR1 SGHAT, CDR2 FQNNGV. Trimming took 4 bases from V and 10 from J; bases not matched to a gene: 2.

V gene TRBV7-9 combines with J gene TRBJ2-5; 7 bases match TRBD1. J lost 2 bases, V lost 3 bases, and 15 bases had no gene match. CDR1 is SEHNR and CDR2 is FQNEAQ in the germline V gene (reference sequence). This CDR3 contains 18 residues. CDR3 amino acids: CASSLGRWPGGKQETQYF. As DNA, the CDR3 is TGTGCCAGCAGCTTGGGCAGGTGGCCAGGGGGAAAACAAGAGACCCAGTACTTC.

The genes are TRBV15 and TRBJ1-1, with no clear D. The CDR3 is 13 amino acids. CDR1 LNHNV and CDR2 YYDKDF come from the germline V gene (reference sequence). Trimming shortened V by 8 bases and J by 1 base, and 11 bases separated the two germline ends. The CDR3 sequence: CATAWARNTEAFF. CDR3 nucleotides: TGTGCCACCGCTTGGGCCAGGAACACTGAAGCTTTCTTT. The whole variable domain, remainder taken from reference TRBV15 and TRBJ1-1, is DAMVIQNPRYQVTQFGKPVTLSCSQTLNHNVMYWYQQKSSQAPKLLFHYYDKDFNNEADTPDNFQSRRPNTSFCFLDIRSPGLGDTAMYLCATAWARNTEAFFGQGTRLTVV.

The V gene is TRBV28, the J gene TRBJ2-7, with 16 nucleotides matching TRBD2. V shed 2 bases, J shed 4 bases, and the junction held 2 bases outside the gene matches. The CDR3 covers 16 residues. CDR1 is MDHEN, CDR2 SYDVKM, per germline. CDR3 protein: CASSLMGLAGGYEQYF. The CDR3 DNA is TGTGCCAGCAGTTTAATGGGACTAGCGGGAGGGTACGAGCAGTACTTC. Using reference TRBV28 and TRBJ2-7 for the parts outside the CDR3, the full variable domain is DVKVTQSSRYLVKRTGEKVFLECVQDMDHENMFWYRQDPGLGLRLIYFSYDVKMKEKGDIPEGYSVSREKKERFSLILESASTNQTSMYLCASSLMGLAGGYEQYFGPGTRLTVT.

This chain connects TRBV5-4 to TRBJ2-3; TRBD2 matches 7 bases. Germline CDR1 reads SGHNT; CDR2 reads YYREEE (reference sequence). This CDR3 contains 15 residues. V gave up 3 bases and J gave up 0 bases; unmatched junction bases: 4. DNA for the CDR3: TGTGCCAGCAGCTCAAGCGGGACTAGCACAGATACGCAGTATTTT. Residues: CASSSSGTSTDTQYF.

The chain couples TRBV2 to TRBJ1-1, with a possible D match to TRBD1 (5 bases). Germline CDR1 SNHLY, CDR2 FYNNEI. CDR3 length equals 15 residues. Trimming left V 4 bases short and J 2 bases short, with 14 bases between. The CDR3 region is CASSGGRHQNTEAFF. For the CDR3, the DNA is TGTGCCAGCAGTGGGGGGAGGCACCAAAACACTGAAGCTTTCTTT.

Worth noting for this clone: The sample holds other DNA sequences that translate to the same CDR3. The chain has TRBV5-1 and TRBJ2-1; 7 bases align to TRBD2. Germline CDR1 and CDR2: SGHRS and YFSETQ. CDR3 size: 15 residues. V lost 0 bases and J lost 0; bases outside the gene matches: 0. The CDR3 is CASSLASGSYNEQFF. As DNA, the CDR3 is TGCGCCAGCAGCTTGGCTAGCGGCTCCTACAATGAGCAGTTCTTC.

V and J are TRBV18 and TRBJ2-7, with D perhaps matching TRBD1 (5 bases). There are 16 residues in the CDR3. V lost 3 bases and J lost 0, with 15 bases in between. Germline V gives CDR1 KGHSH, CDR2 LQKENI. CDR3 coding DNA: TGTGCCAGCTCACCGGTTGCAGGGTCGAGCTCCTACGAGCAGTACTTC. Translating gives CASSPVAGSSSYEQYF.

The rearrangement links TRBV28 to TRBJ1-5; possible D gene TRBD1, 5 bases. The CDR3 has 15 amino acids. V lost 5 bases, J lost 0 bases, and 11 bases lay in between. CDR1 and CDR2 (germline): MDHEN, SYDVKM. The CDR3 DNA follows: TGTGCCAGCAGTCGACAGTCTTATAGCAATCAGCCCCAGCATTTT. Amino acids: CASSRQSYSNQPQHF.

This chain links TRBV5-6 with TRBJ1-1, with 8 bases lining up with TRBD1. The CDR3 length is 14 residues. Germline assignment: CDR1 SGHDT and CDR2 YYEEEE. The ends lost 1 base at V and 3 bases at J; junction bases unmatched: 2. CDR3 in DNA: TGTGCCAGCAGCTTGCCAGGGGGCCACACTGAAGCTTTCTTT. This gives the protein CASSLPGGHTEAFF.

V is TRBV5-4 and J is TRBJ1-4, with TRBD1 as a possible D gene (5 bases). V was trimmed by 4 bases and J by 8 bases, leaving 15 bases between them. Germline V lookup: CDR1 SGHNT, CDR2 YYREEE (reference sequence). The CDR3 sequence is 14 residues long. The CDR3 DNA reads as TGTGCCAGCAGCCCGGGGGTCGGGTCCGAAAAACTGTTTTTT. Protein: CASSPGVGSEKLFF.

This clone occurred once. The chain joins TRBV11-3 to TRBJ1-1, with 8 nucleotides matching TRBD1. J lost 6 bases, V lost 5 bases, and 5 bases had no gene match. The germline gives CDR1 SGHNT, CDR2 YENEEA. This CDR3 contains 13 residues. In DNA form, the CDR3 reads TGTGCCAGCAGCCGGACAGGGTCCCCTGAAGCTTTCTTT. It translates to CASSRTGSPEAFF.

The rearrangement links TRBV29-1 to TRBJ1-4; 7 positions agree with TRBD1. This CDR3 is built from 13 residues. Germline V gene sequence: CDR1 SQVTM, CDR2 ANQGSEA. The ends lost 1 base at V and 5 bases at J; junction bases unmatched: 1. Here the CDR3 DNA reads TGCAGCGTTGAAGGGACAGGAAATGAAAAACTGTTTTTT. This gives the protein CSVEGTGNEKLFF.